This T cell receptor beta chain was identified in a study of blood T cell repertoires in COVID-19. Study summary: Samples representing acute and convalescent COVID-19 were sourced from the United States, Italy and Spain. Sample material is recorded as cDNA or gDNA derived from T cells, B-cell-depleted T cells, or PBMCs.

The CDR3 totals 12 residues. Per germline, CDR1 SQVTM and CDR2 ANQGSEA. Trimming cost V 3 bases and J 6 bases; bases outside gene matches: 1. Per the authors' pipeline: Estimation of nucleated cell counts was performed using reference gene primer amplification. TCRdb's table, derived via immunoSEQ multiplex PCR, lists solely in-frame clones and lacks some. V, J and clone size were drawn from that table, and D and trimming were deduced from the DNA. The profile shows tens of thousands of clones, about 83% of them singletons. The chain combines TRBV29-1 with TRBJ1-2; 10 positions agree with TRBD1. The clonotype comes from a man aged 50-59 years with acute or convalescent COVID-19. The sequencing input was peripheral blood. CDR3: CSVDGTGDGYTF. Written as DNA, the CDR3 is TGCAGCGTTGACGGGACAGGGGATGGCTACACCTTC. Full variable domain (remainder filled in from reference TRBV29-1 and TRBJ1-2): SAVISQKPSRDICQRGTSLTIQCQVDSQVTMMFWYRQQPGQSLTLIATANQGSEATYESGFVIDKFPISRPNLTFSTLTVSNMSPEDSSIYLCSVDGTGDGYTFGSGTRLTVV.